The 22 T cell receptor beta chains presented below share a single source sample, sequenced in a study of blood T cell repertoires in COVID-19. Clones were read by immunoSEQ multiplex PCR, and TCRdb kept only the in-frame ones, dropping some. The table shows roughly 100,000 clones, with about 85% occurring only once. Sequencing was done on a sample of peripheral blood. The source of these receptors is a man between 50 and 59 years old with acute or convalescent COVID-19.

The sample holds a few counts of this clone. The chain employs TRBV25-1 and TRBJ1-1; weak D call: TRBD1 (5 bases). The V end lost 4 bases, the J end lost 7 bases, and 13 bases lay between the germline ends. Germline CDR1 and CDR2: MGHDK and SYGVNS. There are 13 residues in the CDR3. The CDR3 DNA reads as TGTGCCAGCAGTGTCCCCCCAAGGGGTGAAGCTTTCTTT. This sequence encodes CASSVPPRGEAFF.

The chain has TRBV10-3 and TRBJ1-5, with D possibly being TRBD1 (6 bases). CDR3 length equals 14 residues. V was shortened by 5 bases and J by 3 bases, with 11 bases between the two germline ends. The V gene's germline CDR1 is ENHRY and CDR2 SYGVKD. DNA for the CDR3: TGTGCCATCAGTACGGACAGTATCAATCAGCCCCAGCATTTT. Translated: CAISTDSINQPQHF.

V usage is TRBV19 and J usage is TRBJ2-7; the D is unclear. The CDR3 is made up of 12 amino acids. The V end was cut by 5 bases, the J end by 6 bases, with 11 bases between. The germline V gene encodes CDR1 LNHDA and CDR2 SQIVND (reference sequence). In DNA form, the CDR3 reads TGTGCCAGTAGTCCCCCCAGTCGCGAGCAGTACTTC. It yields the protein CASSPPSREQYF.

This clone was found once. The genes are TRBV6-5 and TRBJ2-2, with D uncertain. CDR1 and CDR2 from the germline V gene are MNHEY and SVGAGI. Trimming took off 5 bases at V and 9 bases at J, with 16 bases between the two ends. The CDR3 totals 14 residues. CDR3 amino acids: CASSNNPGFWELFF. CDR3 DNA: TGTGCCAGCAGTAACAACCCTGGCTTCTGGGAGCTGTTTTTT.

The rearrangement joins TRBV10-3 to TRBJ2-5; perhaps TRBD2 as D (7 bases). This CDR3 has 17 residues. Per germline, CDR1 ENHRY and CDR2 SYGVKD. V dropped 0 bases and J dropped 0 bases, with 14 bases sitting between them. The CDR3 DNA reads TGTGCCATCAGTGAGTCGTTGGCGGGGGCCTACCAAGAGACCCAGTACTTC. Protein sequence: CAISESLAGAYQETQYF.

The chain carries TRBV6-6 and TRBJ1-5, with D unclear. Germline V gene data show CDR1 as MNHNY and CDR2 as SVGAGI (reference sequence). V lost 6 bases and J 2 bases, leaving 8 bases between the germline ends. The CDR3 contains 13 residues. CDR3 in amino acids: CASSQLGNQPQHF. The CDR3 region has the DNA TGTGCCAGCAGCCAACTAGGCAATCAGCCCCAGCATTTT.

The CDR3 region has the DNA TGTGCCAGCCGGAACCCGACAGGGGGGTATGAGCAGTTCTTC. Its translation is CASRNPTGGYEQFF. The V and J genes are TRBV25-1 and TRBJ2-1; 9 bases align to TRBD1. Unmatched junction bases numbered 10, after V lost 8 bases and J lost 8 bases. From germline, CDR1 is MGHDK and CDR2 SYGVNS. The CDR3 covers 14 residues.

The chain joins TRBV29-1 to TRBJ2-1; D might be TRBD1 (7 bases). Germline lookup yields CDR1 SQVTM and CDR2 ANQGSEA. The CDR3 totals 14 residues. Trimming left V 5 bases short and J 5 bases short, with 16 bases between. The CDR3 region has the DNA TGCAGCGTTAGTCAGGGGGGCATCCACAATGAGCAGTTCTTC. Translated, it gives CSVSQGGIHNEQFF.

In its sample, this clone was seen a few times. This chain connects TRBV11-2 to TRBJ1-5; D gene unclear. This CDR3 is 15 amino acids long. CDR1 and CDR2 (germline): SGHAT, FQNNGV. V was cut by 1 base and J by 4 bases, with 11 bases left in between. For the CDR3, the DNA is TGTGCCAGCAGCTTAGGAGCGCCCGGGAATCAGCCCCAGCATTTT. Translated: CASSLGAPGNQPQHF.

CDR3 nucleotide sequence: TGTGCCAGCAGGCCCCGCGGCGCCAGCTCCTATAATTCACCCCTCCACTTT. Encoded protein: CASRPRGASSYNSPLHF. The gene calls are TRBV2 and TRBJ1-6; D uncertain. This CDR3 spans 17 amino acids. Germline V CDR1 and CDR2: SNHLY, FYNNEI. Trimming cost V 6 bases and J 0 bases, with 15 bases left between them.

This chain links TRBV4-1 with TRBJ1-1; a possible D gene is TRBD1 (5 bases). Deletions cut 3 bases from V and 7 bases from J, with 18 bases between. The CDR3 is 15 residues long. Germline CDR1 MGHRA, CDR2 YSYEKL. CDR3 in amino acids: CASSQLPQAADEAFF. CDR3 sequence (DNA): TGCGCCAGCAGCCAGTTACCACAGGCGGCCGATGAAGCTTTCTTT.

The J gene is TRBJ1-2, the V gene TRBV12-3 or TRBV12-4, with TRBD1 matching 8 bases. This CDR3 spans 13 amino acids. The ends lost 7 bases at V and 2 bases at J; junction bases unmatched: 3. CDR3 sequence reads: CASTRTGNYGYTF. The CDR3 DNA follows: TGTGCCAGCACCAGGACAGGGAACTATGGCTACACCTTC.

The chain joins TRBV9 to TRBJ1-4, with a possible D match to TRBD1 (6 bases). The V end was cut by 3 bases, the J end by 0 bases, with 12 bases between. From germline, CDR1 is SGDLS and CDR2 YYNGEE. This CDR3 region has 16 residues. The CDR3 nucleotides read TGTGCCAGCAGCGCTTTAGGGGGAGCAACTAATGAAAAACTGTTTTTT. Its translation is CASSALGGATNEKLFF. The whole variable domain, filled in from reference TRBV9 and TRBJ1-4, reads DSGVTQTPKHLITATGQRVTLRCSPRSGDLSVYWYQQSLDQGLQFLIQYYNGEERAKGNILERFSAQQFPDLHSELNLSSLELGDSALYFCASSALGGATNEKLFFGSGTQLSVL.

The genes are TRBV6-1 and TRBJ1-4; D uncertain. CDR1 is MNHNS, CDR2 SASEGT, per germline. The CDR3 spans 11 residues. With 3 bases removed from V and 13 bases from J, the gap between germline ends came to 9 bases. The CDR3 is CASSEGRRLFF. The CDR3 bases are TGTGCCAGCAGTGAGGGCAGAAGACTGTTTTTT.

The chain carries TRBV3-1 (or the pseudogene TRBV3-2) and TRBJ2-7; 14 bases match TRBD2. V was pared by 3 bases and J by 3 bases, with 1 base of the junction left unmatched. Germline V CDR1 and CDR2: LGHDT, YNNKEL (reference sequence). The CDR3 length is 15 residues. CDR3 residues: CASSQGTSGSYEQYF. CDR3 in DNA: TGTGCCAGCAGCCAGGGGACTAGCGGGAGCTACGAGCAGTACTTC.

This clone was observed once. The rearrangement links TRBV6-2 or TRBV6-3 to TRBJ2-4, with TRBD2 identical over 12 bases. Germline lookup yields CDR1 MNHEY and CDR2 SVGEGT. The V gene end was trimmed by 0 bases and the J gene end by 3 bases; junction bases not matched to a gene: 12. The CDR3 is made up of 20 amino acids. The CDR3 bases are TGTGCCAGCAGTTACTCCGGGACAGGGTCTAGCGGGAGGGTCAAAAACATTCAGTACTTC. This codes for CASSYSGTGSSGRVKNIQYF.

This rearrangement joins TRBV3-1 (or the pseudogene TRBV3-2) to TRBJ1-6; TRBD1 might be the D (5 bases). Per germline, CDR1 LGHDT and CDR2 YNNKEL (reference sequence). The CDR3 is made up of 16 amino acids. The V gene lost 0 bases and the J gene lost 10 bases, with 16 bases spanning the gap. Here the CDR3 reads CASSQDLGREVSPLHF. DNA of the CDR3: TGTGCCAGCAGCCAAGATCTTGGCAGGGAGGTCTCACCCCTCCACTTT.

The chain employs TRBV5-1 and TRBJ1-3; TRBD1 agrees at 8 bases. CDR1 and CDR2 (germline): SGHRS, YFSETQ. The CDR3 sequence is 17 residues long. With 0 bases clipped from V and 0 bases from J, the junction kept 5 bases outside the gene matches. CDR3 protein: CASSLGQGTSSGNTIYF. The CDR3 DNA reads as TGCGCCAGCAGCTTGGGACAGGGGACGAGCTCTGGAAACACCATATATTTT.

This clone came up once. The CDR3 sequence: CASSSWGEKLNQETQYF. DNA for the CDR3: TGTGCCAGCAGCTCCTGGGGCGAGAAATTAAACCAAGAGACCCAGTACTTC. The V gene is TRBV7-9, the J gene TRBJ2-5; D might be TRBD1 (5 bases). CDR3 size: 17 residues. Germline V gives CDR1 SEHNR, CDR2 FQNEAQ (reference sequence). Trimming took 4 bases from V and 0 from J, leaving 18 bases between them.

The chain couples TRBV2 to TRBJ1-4; 7 bases fit TRBD1. There are 15 residues in the CDR3. The ends lost 1 base at V and 7 bases at J; junction bases unmatched: 6. Germline CDR1 and CDR2: SNHLY and FYNNEI. The CDR3 loop is CASSEGRDRAEKLFF. For the CDR3, the DNA is TGTGCCAGCAGTGAAGGGAGAGACAGGGCTGAAAAACTGTTTTTT.

The CDR3 DNA reads as TGTGCCAGCAGCGTAGGTCAGTACTCCTACGAGCAGTACTTC. Its translation: CASSVGQYSYEQYF. The V and J genes are TRBV9 and TRBJ2-7, with no clear D. The CDR3 is 14 amino acids. Germline CDR1 is SGDLS and CDR2 is YYNGEE. Trimming shortened V by 0 bases and J by 0 bases, and 7 bases separated the two germline ends.

This chain joins TRBV3-1 (or the pseudogene TRBV3-2) and TRBJ1-6; D unresolved. Germline CDR1 and CDR2: LGHDT and YNNKEL (reference sequence). This CDR3 is built from 13 residues. Trimming pared 1 base from V and 8 bases from J, leaving 6 bases between. Here the CDR3 reads CASSQGRDSPLHF. For the CDR3, the DNA is TGTGCCAGCAGCCAAGGTCGCGATTCACCCCTCCACTTT.